This T cell receptor (beta chain) was sequenced during a study of T cell changes during pregnancy in multiple sclerosis. Profiled with immunoSEQ multiplex PCR; TCRdb holds only in-frame clones, not every one. This sample has roughly 74,000 clones, with roughly nine tenths found just once. Trimming removed 0 bases from V and 5 bases from J, with 14 bases in between. There are 15 residues in the CDR3. Germline lookup yields CDR1 SGDLS and CDR2 YYNGEE. Sequencing used peripheral blood, obtained before pregnancy. The origin of this receptor is a female donor with multiple sclerosis, enrolled in a pregnancy study. The chain links TRBV9 to TRBJ2-5, with D possibly being TRBD1 (5 bases). The CDR3 loop is CASSVGPGKMETQYF. CDR3 coding DNA: TGTGCCAGCAGCGTAGGTCCAGGGAAGATGGAGACCCAGTACTTC.